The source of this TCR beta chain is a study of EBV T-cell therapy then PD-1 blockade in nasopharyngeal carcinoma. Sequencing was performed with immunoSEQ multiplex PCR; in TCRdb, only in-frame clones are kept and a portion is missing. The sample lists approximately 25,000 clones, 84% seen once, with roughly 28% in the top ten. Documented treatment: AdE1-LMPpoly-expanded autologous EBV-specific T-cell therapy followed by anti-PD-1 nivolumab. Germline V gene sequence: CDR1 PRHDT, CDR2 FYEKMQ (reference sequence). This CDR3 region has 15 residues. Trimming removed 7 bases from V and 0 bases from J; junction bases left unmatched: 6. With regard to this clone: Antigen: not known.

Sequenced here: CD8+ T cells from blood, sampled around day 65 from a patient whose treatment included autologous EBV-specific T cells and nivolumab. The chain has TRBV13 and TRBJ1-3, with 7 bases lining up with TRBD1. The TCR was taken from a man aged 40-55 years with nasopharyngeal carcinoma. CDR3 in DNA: TGTGCCAGCACCGACAGGGTGAACTCTGGAAACACCATATATTTT. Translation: CASTDRVNSGNTIYF.